Given below is one TCR beta chain in context. Its specificity is not known. The sample originates from a study of shared clonotypes between healthy human individuals. General study results and limits: Expectations were that clonotype sharing among donors would be affected by sequencing depth. Richness estimates generally favored naive over memory subsets.

The CDR3 is 17 residues long. Germline values: CDR1 SGHAT, CDR2 FQNNGV. V lost 3 bases to trimming and J lost 0 bases; unmatched junction nucleotides: 7. TCRdb's copy holds only in-frame clones and misses some; the assay was immunoSEQ multiplex PCR. The sample holds around 370,000 clones, 90% to 98% seen once. Sequencing was carried out using memory CD8+ T cells sorted from blood. Described subset: CD45RO+ cells pooled with CCR7-negative TemRA cells. This chain links TRBV11-2 with TRBJ2-4, with TRBD2 matching over 8 bases. The source of this sequence is a man aged 30 to 45 in good health. The DNA of the CDR3 is TGTGCCAGCAGCTTCTTGCGGGAGGCCCTAGCCAAAAACATTCAGTACTTC. It yields the protein CASSFLREALAKNIQYF.